A selection of T cell receptor beta chains follows, all from one sample in a study of cytomegalovirus exposure and HLA in healthy donors. Produced via immunoSEQ multiplex PCR; TCRdb's table is partial and in-frame only. The sample carries around 170,000 clones, roughly 77% recorded once. The specimen was PBMCs. The receptors originated from a woman aged 25 to 39 in good health and CMV-seropositive. The CDR3 runs from the conserved cysteine through the conserved F or W. D genes are given only for firm matches. Size is omitted from some rows. Given values are once, few, many or a class for expanded clones.

.,TRBJ1-1,.,TRBV28,TGTGCCAGCAGTCTTCCGACAGACAGGAACACTGAAGCTTTCTTT,CASSLPTDRNTEAFF
.,TRBJ1-2,TRBD1,TRBV7-3,TGTGCCAGCAGCTTTACCCGGGACAGGGTATGGGGCTACACCTTC,CASSFTRDRVWGYTF
.,TRBJ2-7,TRBD2,TRBV9,TGTGCCAGCAGCGGAAGGGGCCGCACTAGCGGGGGAGAGCAGCAGTACTTC,CASSGRGRTSGGEQQYF
few,TRBJ2-2,.,TRBV19,TGTGCCAGTAGTATACAGGGTTCTTTGTCCGGGGAGCTGTTTTTT,CASSIQGSLSGELFF
.,TRBJ1-4,.,TRBV5-6,TGTGCCAGCAGCTTACAGGGTGTTGAAAAACTGTTTTTT,CASSLQGVEKLFF
.,TRBJ2-3,TRBD2,TRBV9,TGTGCCAGCAGCGTAGGACTAGCGGGGGGGCCGAGAGATACGCAGTATTTT,CASSVGLAGGPRDTQYF
.,TRBJ1-1,TRBD1,TRBV6-5,TGTGCCAGCAGTACGATGACAGGGGGCGGCACTGAAGCTTTCTTT,CASSTMTGGGTEAFF
.,TRBJ2-7,.,TRBV7-7,TGTGCCAGCAGCTTAGAATCCGGGAAGGGCGAGCAGTACTTC,CASSLESGKGEQYF
.,TRBJ2-3,TRBD1,TRBV6-4,TGTGCCAGCAGTGACTCCGGACAGGCCACAGATACGCAGTATTTT,CASSDSGQATDTQYF
.,TRBJ2-5,.,TRBV7-8,TGTGCCAGCAGCTTAGAGGGACTTTCCCAAGAGACCCAGTACTTC,CASSLEGLSQETQYF
.,TRBJ2-5,TRBD2,TRBV5-1,TGCGCCAGCAGCTTAGCGGGGGGAGAGACCCAGTACTTC,CASSLAGGETQYF
.,TRBJ2-2,TRBD2,TRBV4-2,TGTGCCAGCAGCCAAGGACTAGCGGGCGGGATGGGGATAAGCACCGGGGAGCTGTTTTTT,CASSQGLAGGMGISTGELFF
.,TRBJ1-2,.,TRBV5-1,TGCGCCAGCAGCTTAGAAGGACAGCTTAACTATGGCTACACCTTC,CASSLEGQLNYGYTF
.,TRBJ1-2,TRBD1,TRBV5-6,TGTGCCAGCAGCTTCGGACAGGGGCTCAACTATGGCTACACCTTC,CASSFGQGLNYGYTF
.,TRBJ2-5,TRBD1,TRBV6-5,TGTGCCAGCAGTACGGACAGGGGGTGGATCGAGACCCAGTACTTC,CASSTDRGWIETQYF
.,TRBJ2-7,TRBD2,TRBV2,TGTGCCAGCAGTGCAGCTAGCGGCCAGAACTCCTACGAGCAGTACTTC,CASSAASGQNSYEQYF
.,TRBJ2-7,TRBD1,TRBV11-2,TGTGCCAACCAGAGGGACAGCGCAATCACGTACGAGCAGTACTTC,CANQRDSAITYEQYF
.,TRBJ2-7,.,TRBV27,TGTGCCAGCAGTTTCGCGGGGCCCTACGAGCAGTACTTC,CASSFAGPYEQYF
.,TRBJ2-7,.,TRBV4-3,TGCGCCAGCAGCCAAGATCAAGCAGGCTACGAGCAGTACTTC,CASSQDQAGYEQYF
.,TRBJ2-3,TRBD2,TRBV6-5,TGTGCCAGCAGTTACAGCGGGGGTACAGATACGCAGTATTTT,CASSYSGGTDTQYF
.,TRBJ2-7,.,TRBV30,TGTGCCGGGGGGTCTTCTGTCTACGAGCAGTACTTC,CAGGSSVYEQYF
.,TRBJ2-7,TRBD1,TRBV28,TGTGCCAGCACTTCGACAGGGGTGGCCTACGAGCAGTACTTC,CASTSTGVAYEQYF
.,TRBJ1-2,.,TRBV28,TGTGCCAGCAGCCGCCTATCCCCCCTCTATGGCTACACCTTC,CASSRLSPLYGYTF
.,TRBJ2-2,.,TRBV12-5,TGTGCTAGTGGTTATCGGGGATCCACCGGGGAGCTGTTTTTT,CASGYRGSTGELFF
.,TRBJ2-5,TRBD2,TRBV25-1,TGTGCCAGCAGTGAAAGGTCATCGGGGGGAGCACAAGAGACCCAGTACTTC,CASSERSSGGAQETQYF
.,TRBJ1-2,.,TRBV5-1,TGCGCCAGCAGTGAGTCCTTCTATGGCTACACCTTC,CASSESFYGYTF
.,TRBJ2-1,.,TRBV2,TGTGCCAGCAGTGAAGCGCGGAGGAGGGAGCAGTTCTTC,CASSEARRREQFF
.,TRBJ1-2,TRBD1,TRBV5-6,TGTGCCAGCAGCCGTGGACAGGGAACTGGGAACTATGGCTACACCTTC,CASSRGQGTGNYGYTF
.,TRBJ1-6,.,TRBV6-5,TGTGCCAGCAGTTACTCCGAGAAGAATTCACCCCTCCACTTT,CASSYSEKNSPLHF
.,TRBJ1-2,.,TRBV28,TGTGCCAGCAGTTTCGAGGGAAGGGCCTATGGCTACACCTTC,CASSFEGRAYGYTF
.,TRBJ2-7,.,TRBV5-8,TGTGCCAGCAGCTTGTTTCCTAACGAGCAGTACTTC,CASSLFPNEQYF
.,TRBJ2-2,.,TRBV28,TGTGCCAGCAGGTCCAGGGTCAGGTCAACCGGGGAGCTGTTTTTT,CASRSRVRSTGELFF
.,TRBJ2-7,TRBD1,TRBV6-5,TGTGCCAGCAGTTCCCGGACAGGGAACACCGAGCAGTACTTC,CASSSRTGNTEQYF
.,TRBJ1-1,.,TRBV25-1,TGTGCCAGCAGTGAGACAGGCATGAACACTGAAGCTTTCTTT,CASSETGMNTEAFF
.,TRBJ2-7,TRBD1,TRBV7-6,TGTGCCAGCAGCTTAGCGCTGGGACAGGGACCCTACGAGCAGTACTTC,CASSLALGQGPYEQYF
.,TRBJ2-2,.,TRBV7-8,TGTGCCAGCAGCTTAGCCTACGCGACAAAGTCCACCGGGGAGCTGTTTTTT,CASSLAYATKSTGELFF
.,TRBJ2-1,TRBD2,TRBV29-1,TGCAGCGTTGCATTGGGAGGGCAGAGACAGTTCTTC,CSVALGGQRQFF
once,TRBJ2-1,TRBD2,TRBV25-1,TGTGCCAGCACTGAGCGGGGGTACAATGAGCAGTTCTTC,CASTERGYNEQFF
.,TRBJ1-1,.,TRBV21-1,TGTGCCAGCATCCCCCAGGGAATACGGACAGAGGGAGCTTTCTTT,CASIPQGIRTEGAFF
.,TRBJ1-1,.,TRBV9,TGTGCCAGCAGCGCCGACGGAGGGAACACTGAAGCTTTCTTT,CASSADGGNTEAFF
once,TRBJ2-2,.,TRBV19,TGTGCCAGTAGTTTGGGGGCCTCGAACGCCGGGGAGCTGTTTTTT,CASSLGASNAGELFF
.,TRBJ1-2,TRBD1,TRBV18,TGTGCCAGCTCACTTAACGGGGACAGGGATGGCTACACCTTC,CASSLNGDRDGYTF
once,TRBJ1-2,TRBD1,TRBV7-2,TGTGCCAGCAGCCAGGGACAGGGAGCCTATGGCTACACCTTC,CASSQGQGAYGYTF
.,TRBJ1-6,TRBD1,TRBV5-5,TGTGCCAGCAGCTTGACAGGGGATTATAATTCACCCCTCCACTTT,CASSLTGDYNSPLHF
.,TRBJ2-3,.,TRBV5-1,TGCGCCAGCAGCTTGGAGTCGTGGGGGCCGGAGCAGTATTTT,CASSLESWGPEQYF
.,TRBJ2-5,TRBD2,TRBV4-1,TGCGCCAGCAGCCAAGTGGCCGGGGGGGCCGTGGAGACCCAGTACTTC,CASSQVAGGAVETQYF
.,TRBJ2-5,.,TRBV14,TGTGCCAGCAGCCCCCACAGGGTCCCCCGGGTGCAGTACTTC,CASSPHRVPRVQYF
.,TRBJ2-1,TRBD2,TRBV5-1,TGCGCCAGCAGTCAAACGACTAGCGGGGGAGGTGAGCAGTTCTTC,CASSQTTSGGGEQFF
few,TRBJ2-1,TRBD1,TRBV12-5,TGTGCTAGTGGTTCCGGAGTACTGACAGGGCACGATGAGCAGTTCTTC,CASGSGVLTGHDEQFF